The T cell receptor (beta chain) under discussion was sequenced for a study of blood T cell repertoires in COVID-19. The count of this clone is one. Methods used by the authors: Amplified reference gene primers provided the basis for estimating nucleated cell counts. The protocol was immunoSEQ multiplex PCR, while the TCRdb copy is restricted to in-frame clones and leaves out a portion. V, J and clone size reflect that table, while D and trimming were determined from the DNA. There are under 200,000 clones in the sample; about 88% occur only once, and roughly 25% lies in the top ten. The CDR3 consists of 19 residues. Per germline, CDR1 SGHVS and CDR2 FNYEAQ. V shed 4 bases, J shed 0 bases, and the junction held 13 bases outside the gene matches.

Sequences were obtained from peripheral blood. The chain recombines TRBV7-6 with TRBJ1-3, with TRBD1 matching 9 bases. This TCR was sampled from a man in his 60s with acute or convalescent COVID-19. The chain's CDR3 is CASSSTQGAGILSGNTIYF. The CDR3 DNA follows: TGTGCCAGCAGCTCCACACAGGGGGCCGGAATCCTCTCTGGAAACACCATATATTTT. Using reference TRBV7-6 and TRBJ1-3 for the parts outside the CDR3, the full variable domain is GAGVSQSPRYKVTKRGQDVALRCDPISGHVSLYWYRQALGQGPEFLTYFNYEAQQDKSGLPNDRFSAERPEGSISTLTIQRTEQRDSAMYRCASSSTQGAGILSGNTIYFGEGSWLTVV.